Following are 28 T cell receptor beta chains from one sample sequenced in a study of blood T cell repertoires in COVID-19. Generated by immunoSEQ multiplex PCR, the TCRdb table keeps only in-frame clones and is missing some. The sample includes tens of thousands of clones, 70% to 75% of them seen just once. Sequenced input: peripheral blood. The source is a woman in her 70s with acute or convalescent COVID-19.

The chain recombines TRBV15 with TRBJ2-2, with 10 bases matching TRBD1. Germline CDR1 and CDR2: LNHNV and YYDKDF (reference sequence). There are 15 residues in the CDR3. Losses at the gene ends were 3 bases for V and 5 bases for J; bases not matched to a gene: 3. Here the CDR3 reads CATSSGDRGTGELFF. The CDR3 DNA reads as TGTGCCACCAGCAGTGGGGACAGGGGAACCGGGGAGCTGTTTTTT.

The chain employs TRBV19 and TRBJ1-1; 8 nucleotides align to TRBD1. V gave up 6 bases and J gave up 3 bases; unmatched junction bases: 9. This CDR3 is built from 15 residues. Per germline, CDR1 LNHDA and CDR2 SQIVND (reference sequence). The CDR3 spells CASSLFLGQDTEAFF. The CDR3 DNA reads TGTGCCAGTAGCCTCTTTTTGGGACAGGACACTGAAGCTTTCTTT. Combining the CDR3 with reference TRBV19 and TRBJ1-1 gives the whole variable domain DGGITQSPKYLFRKEGQNVTLSCEQNLNHDAMYWYRQDPGQGLRLIYYSQIVNDFQKGDIAEGYSVSREKKESFPLTVTSAQKNPTAFYLCASSLFLGQDTEAFFGQGTRLTVV.

This clone was seen just once. The rearrangement uses TRBV19 and TRBJ2-2, with 9 positions matching TRBD1. CDR1 and CDR2 (germline): LNHDA, SQIVND (reference sequence). Trimming took 3 bases from V and 6 from J; bases not matched to a gene: 5. The CDR3 runs 15 residues. Here the CDR3 DNA reads TGTGCCAGTAGTATGGGGGACAGGGCTGCCGGGGAGCTGTTTTTT. As protein: CASSMGDRAAGELFF.

In its sample, this clone was seen a few times. V is TRBV27 and J is TRBJ1-1, with 8 bases aligning to TRBD1. Trimming took 10 bases from V and 1 from J; bases not matched to a gene: 5. CDR1 and CDR2 (germline): MNHEY, SMNVEV (reference sequence). The CDR3 covers 13 residues. CDR3 nucleotides: TGTGCCACTCAACAGGGGGGGAACACTGAAGCTTTCTTT. This translates into CATQQGGNTEAFF.

V usage is TRBV6-1 and J usage is TRBJ1-1, with a possible D match to TRBD1 (6 bases). CDR1 and CDR2 (germline): MNHNS, SASEGT. The germline V and J ends were trimmed by 3 bases and 0 bases, with 11 bases remaining between them. The CDR3 has 15 amino acids. DNA of the CDR3: TGTGCCAGCAGTGATGCAGGGGCAATGAACACTGAAGCTTTCTTT. Its protein is CASSDAGAMNTEAFF.

This chain connects TRBV19 to TRBJ2-2; 12 nucleotides line up with TRBD1. Per germline, CDR1 LNHDA and CDR2 SQIVND (reference sequence). J gave up 7 bases and V 3 bases, and 6 bases lay outside the gene matches. CDR3 length equals 16 residues. CDR3 sequence (DNA): TGTGCCAGTAGTATCGGGACAGGGGGCTACGGCGGGGAGCTGTTTTTT. Protein: CASSIGTGGYGGELFF.

The CDR3 nucleotides are TGTGCCAGTACCCCAAGTGGGAGTAACCTTTGGGAGACCCAGTACTTC. It translates to CASTPSGSNLWETQYF. V usage is TRBV19 and J usage is TRBJ2-5; a possible D gene is TRBD2 (5 bases). This CDR3 is 16 amino acids long. Germline assignment: CDR1 LNHDA and CDR2 SQIVND (reference sequence). V shed 7 bases and J shed 5 bases, with 23 bases lying between them.

The V call is TRBV28, the J call TRBJ2-7; D unresolved. The CDR3 is 14 amino acids. Germline V gene data show CDR1 as MDHEN and CDR2 as SYDVKM. The germline V and J ends were trimmed by 6 bases and 2 bases, with 14 bases remaining between them. CDR3 DNA: TGTGCCAGCAGCCTCGTAACACCTCCCTACGAGCAGTACTTC. This codes for CASSLVTPPYEQYF.

This chain links TRBV23-1 with TRBJ1-1, with TRBD1 identical over 10 bases. TRBV23-1 is reported as an ORF; its role is uncertain. This CDR3 has 16 residues. V lost 6 bases, J lost 0 bases, and 7 bases stayed unmatched. The CDR3 here is CASRRTGGMVNTEAFF. The CDR3 nucleotides read TGCGCCAGCAGGAGGACAGGGGGGATGGTGAACACTGAAGCTTTCTTT.

There are many counts of this clone. The chain carries TRBV6-5 and TRBJ2-7; possible D gene TRBD2, 5 bases. The ends were cut back, 5 bases at V and 2 bases at J, with 19 bases in the middle. In germline, CDR1 is MNHEY, CDR2 SVGAGI. The CDR3 length is 16 residues. CDR3 nucleotides: TGTGCCAGCAGTCACTACACCCGGGGTCCCGCCTACGAGCAGTACTTC. As protein: CASSHYTRGPAYEQYF.

V and J are TRBV24-1 and TRBJ1-5; a weak D match, TRBD1 (5 bases). This CDR3 is 16 amino acids long. The germline V gene encodes CDR1 KGHDR and CDR2 SFDVKD. V lost 4 bases, J lost 1 base, and 13 bases lay in between. The CDR3 is CATSEPDTISNQPQHF. DNA of the CDR3: TGTGCCACCAGTGAACCGGACACAATAAGCAATCAGCCCCAGCATTTT.

The table lists this clone with a few counts. CDR3 coding DNA: TGTGCCAGCAGCTTAGGGAGTGAAGGGGACGAGCAGTACTTC. This encodes CASSLGSEGDEQYF. The chain links TRBV7-9 to TRBJ2-7; perhaps TRBD1 as D (5 bases). Germline CDR1 SEHNR, CDR2 FQNEAQ (reference sequence). V was cut by 1 base and J by 5 bases, with 12 bases left in between. This CDR3 has 14 residues.

The V and J genes are TRBV6-5 and TRBJ1-2; D is uncertain. From germline, CDR1 is MNHEY and CDR2 SVGAGI. Trimming took off 0 bases at V and 4 bases at J, with 12 bases between the two ends. The CDR3 loop spans 15 amino acids. The CDR3 coding sequence is TGTGCCAGCAGTTACTCGAATATGGCGGGCTATGGCTACACCTTC. It translates to CASSYSNMAGYGYTF.

This chain connects TRBV5-4 to TRBJ1-6; the match to TRBD1 covers 9 bases. CDR1 and CDR2 (germline): SGHNT, YYREEE (reference sequence). The length of the CDR3 is 17 residues. V gave up 3 bases and J gave up 8 bases; unmatched junction bases: 12. The CDR3 spells CASSSRQGGTYHSPLHF. CDR3 DNA: TGTGCCAGCAGCTCAAGACAGGGGGGAACATATCATTCACCCCTCCACTTT.

This rearrangement joins TRBV19 to TRBJ1-1; possibly TRBD1 for D (6 bases). V lost 3 bases and J 2 bases, leaving 13 bases between the germline ends. The germline V gene encodes CDR1 LNHDA and CDR2 SQIVND (reference sequence). The length of the CDR3 is 15 residues. CDR3 in DNA: TGTGCCAGTAGTATGGGGGTACAGGGTAACACTGAAGCTTTCTTT. Translation gives CASSMGVQGNTEAFF.

V usage is TRBV7-9 and J usage is TRBJ2-5, with a possible D match to TRBD2 (6 bases). Germline CDR1 SEHNR, CDR2 FQNEAQ (reference sequence). The CDR3 sequence is 15 residues long. Between the trimmed V and J ends, which lost 0 bases and 4 bases, there was a span of 12 bases. CDR3 in DNA: TGTGCCAGCAGCTTAGCGGCGGGAAGGTTAGAGACCCAGTACTTC. Translation: CASSLAAGRLETQYF.

The gene calls are TRBV12-5 and TRBJ2-5, with a weak D call TRBD2 (7 bases). This CDR3 comprises 17 residues. Germline V gene lookup returns CDR1 LGHNT and CDR2 FRNRAP. V shed 1 base and J shed 2 bases, with 17 bases lying between them. CDR3 region: CASGLAGAGAPQETQYF. The CDR3 DNA sequence: TGTGCTAGTGGTTTGGCTGGTGCGGGGGCCCCTCAAGAGACCCAGTACTTC.

This chain joins TRBV6-5 and TRBJ1-2, with D possibly being TRBD1 (5 bases). The CDR3 has 15 residues. V lost 2 bases, J lost 2 bases, and 12 bases lay in between. From germline, CDR1 is MNHEY and CDR2 SVGAGI. The CDR3 reads CASSYPRGGNYGYTF. CDR3 DNA sequence: TGTGCCAGCAGTTACCCCCGGGGGGGAAACTATGGCTACACCTTC.

The chain combines TRBV28 with TRBJ1-2; possibly TRBD1 for D (6 bases). The CDR3 is 12 residues long. Between the trimmed V and J ends, which lost 6 bases and 5 bases, there was a span of 10 bases. Germline CDR1 is MDHEN and CDR2 is SYDVKM. The CDR3 sequence is CASRQGLYGYTF. Written as DNA, the CDR3 is TGTGCCAGCAGACAGGGTTTGTATGGCTACACCTTC.

The rearrangement uses TRBV7-2 and TRBJ1-5, with unresolved D. This CDR3 has 13 amino acids. Deletions cut 5 bases from V and 5 bases from J, with 10 bases between. The V gene's germline CDR1 is SGHTA and CDR2 FQGNSA. The CDR3 coding sequence is TGTGCCAGCAGCGGGCAGTACGATCAGCCCCAGCATTTT. The encoded protein is CASSGQYDQPQHF. The full variable domain, with the rest looked up from reference TRBV7-2 and TRBJ1-5, is GAGVSQSPSNKVTEKGKDVELRCDPISGHTALYWYRQSLGQGLEFLIYFQGNSAPDKSGLPSDRFSAERTGGSVSTLTIQRTQQEDSAVYLCASSGQYDQPQHFGDGTRLSIL.

The chain is built from TRBV6-5 and TRBJ1-6; 10 bases fit TRBD1. Germline V lookup: CDR1 MNHEY, CDR2 SVGAGI. V lost 11 bases to trimming and J lost 8 bases; unmatched junction nucleotides: 3. This CDR3 contains 12 residues. The CDR3 region is CARGTGDSPLHF. In DNA form, the CDR3 reads TGTGCCCGCGGGACAGGGGATTCACCCCTCCACTTT.

This clone has a single count. The DNA of the CDR3 is TGTGCCACCAGCAGAGCGGTGGGGGCGGGAGTCGGCAATGAGCAGTTCTTC. This codes for CATSRAVGAGVGNEQFF. The chain joins TRBV15 to TRBJ2-1; D is possibly TRBD2 (7 bases). The CDR3 sequence is 17 residues long. Germline CDR1 is LNHNV and CDR2 is YYDKDF (reference sequence). Trimming cost V 1 base and J 6 bases, with 19 bases left between them.

This clone has just one count. The chain is built from TRBV28 and TRBJ1-1, with D perhaps TRBD1 (6 bases). The V gene's germline CDR1 is MDHEN and CDR2 SYDVKM. Trimming took 3 bases from V and 4 from J, leaving 21 bases between them. The CDR3 contains 17 residues. CDR3 amino acids: CASSFFRQGSVGTEAFF. The DNA of the CDR3 is TGTGCCAGCAGTTTTTTTCGCCAGGGGAGTGTGGGCACTGAAGCTTTCTTT.

V and J are TRBV7-6 and TRBJ1-4; 8 bases map to TRBD1. The CDR3 runs to 16 residues. CDR1 and CDR2 from the germline V gene are SGHVS and FNYEAQ. The trim removed 3 bases at V and 7 bases at J, leaving 10 bases unmatched. The CDR3 region is CASSFRSGTGPEKLFF. In DNA, the CDR3 is TGTGCCAGCAGCTTTAGATCCGGGACAGGACCTGAAAAACTGTTTTTT. The whole variable domain, filled in from reference TRBV7-6 and TRBJ1-4, reads GAGVSQSPRYKVTKRGQDVALRCDPISGHVSLYWYRQALGQGPEFLTYFNYEAQQDKSGLPNDRFSAERPEGSISTLTIQRTEQRDSAMYRCASSFRSGTGPEKLFFGSGTQLSVL.

CDR3 DNA sequence: TGTGCCACCAGTGATCCGACAGAGGCCAAAAACATTCAGTACTTC. Translation gives CATSDPTEAKNIQYF. The rearrangement joins TRBV24-1 to TRBJ2-4; D might be TRBD1 (5 bases). The CDR3 sequence is 15 residues long. Trimming pared 3 bases from V and 1 base from J, leaving 9 bases between. Germline V gene lookup returns CDR1 KGHDR and CDR2 SFDVKD.

This CDR3 is CAWSPSGHTDTQYF. CDR3 nucleotide sequence: TGTGCCTGGAGTCCTAGCGGACACACAGATACGCAGTATTTT. V and J are TRBV30 and TRBJ2-3, with 7 bases lining up with TRBD2. Germline trimming cut 2 bases from V and 2 bases from J; bases unmatched to any gene: 4. This CDR3 is built from 14 residues. The germline V gene has CDR1 GTSNPN and CDR2 SVGIG (reference sequence).

The V gene is TRBV11-2, the J gene TRBJ1-3; unclear D gene. This CDR3 comprises 11 residues. V lost 5 bases to trimming and J lost 6 bases, with 5 bases between them. In germline, CDR1 is SGHAT, CDR2 FQNNGV. CDR3 nucleotide sequence: TGTGCCAGCAGCCCCCTAAACACCATATATTTT. It translates to CASSPLNTIYF. The full variable domain, completed using reference TRBV11-2 and TRBJ1-3, is EAGVAQSPRYKIIEKRQSVAFWCNPISGHATLYWYQQILGQGPKLLIQFQNNGVVDDSQLPKDRFSAERLKGVDSTLKIQPAKLEDSAVYLCASSPLNTIYFGEGSWLTVV.

V and J are TRBV6-5 and TRBJ2-2; D perhaps matches TRBD1 (5 bases). The V gene's germline CDR1 is MNHEY and CDR2 SVGAGI. The CDR3 sequence is 13 residues long. Trimming removed 6 bases at V and 1 base at J, with 6 bases between. CDR3 DNA: TGTGCCAGCAGCCAGGGGAACACCGGGGAGCTGTTTTTT. Amino acid sequence: CASSQGNTGELFF.